Included here is one T cell receptor (beta chain) sequence, with context. CDR3 size: 17 residues. Per the germline V gene, CDR1 is DFQATT and CDR2 is SNEGSKA (reference sequence). V gave up 1 base and J gave up 2 bases; unmatched junction bases: 14. The sample is drawn from a study of T cells in Graves' hyperthyroidism and ophthalmopathy. Researchers took RNA transcripts and amplified the TCR beta CDR3 regions from them. TCR CDR3 regions were first amplified by RT-PCR with HTBI primers. From the multiplex PCR reads, TCRdb called clonotypes with MiXCR, one entry per CDR3 protein. The sample lists some 490,000 distinct CDR3 sequences, about 20% occurring once.

The sequence was collected from a woman in her 70s with Graves' ophthalmopathy. The chain employs TRBV20-1 and TRBJ2-7, with 7 bases fitting TRBD1. The sequencing sample was made of blood. The CDR3, as DNA: TGCAGTGCTAGAGGATCCACGACAGGGCCCCTCACCTACGAGCAGTACTTC. Its protein product is CSARGSTTGPLTYEQYF.